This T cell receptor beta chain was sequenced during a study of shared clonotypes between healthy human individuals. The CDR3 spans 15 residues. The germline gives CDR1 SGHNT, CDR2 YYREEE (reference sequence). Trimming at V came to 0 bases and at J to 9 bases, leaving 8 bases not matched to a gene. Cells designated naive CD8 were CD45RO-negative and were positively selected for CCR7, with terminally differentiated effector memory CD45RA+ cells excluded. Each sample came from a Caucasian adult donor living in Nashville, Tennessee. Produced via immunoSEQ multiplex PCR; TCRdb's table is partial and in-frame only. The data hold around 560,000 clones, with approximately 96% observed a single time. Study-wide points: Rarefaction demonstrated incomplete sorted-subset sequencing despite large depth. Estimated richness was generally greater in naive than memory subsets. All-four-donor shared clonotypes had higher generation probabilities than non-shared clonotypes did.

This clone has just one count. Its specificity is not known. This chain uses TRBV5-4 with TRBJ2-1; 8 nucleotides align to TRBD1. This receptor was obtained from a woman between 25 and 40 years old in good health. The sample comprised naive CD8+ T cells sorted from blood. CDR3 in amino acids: CASSLAAGGSGEQFF. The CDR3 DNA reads TGTGCCAGCAGCTTGGCGGCAGGGGGCTCTGGTGAGCAGTTCTTC.